This T cell receptor beta chain was recorded in a study of sequential checkpoint blockade in melanoma. Study at large: Both treatment sequences were followed by maintenance nivolumab.

The CDR3 totals 15 residues. Germline lookup yields CDR1 SGHRS and CDR2 YFSETQ. V dropped 0 bases and J dropped 11; count of bases not matched to a gene: 13. Treatment noted: randomized to nivolumab then ipilimumab (arm A) or the reverse (arm B). Sorted cells were live CD3+CD8+, lacking CD19 and CD56, from PBMCs. Repertoires were generated with immunoSEQ multiplex PCR, while TCRdb's copy carries only in-frame clones and drops some. Seen here are 17,000 or so clones, 56% observed once, and the top ten hold 15% to 20%. This clone was recorded a few times. Sequencing was performed on CD8+ T cells sorted from blood (inferred from file names), taken from a patient given nivolumab and ipilimumab in sequence. The sequence derives from a human donor with melanoma. This chain uses TRBV5-1 with TRBJ1-1; TRBD1 aligns across 7 bases. The CDR3, as DNA: TGCGCCAGCAGCTTGGATGGCAGGGGGAGCTATGGGGCTTTCTTT. It specifies CASSLDGRGSYGAFF.